This T cell receptor (beta chain) was profiled in a study of blood T cell repertoires in COVID-19. Overall study context: Italy, Spain and the United States were the sources of the convalescent and acute COVID-19 samples.

Authors' methods: Amplification of reference gene primers provided the estimated nucleated cell counts. Sequenced by immunoSEQ multiplex PCR; TCRdb stores in-frame clones only, minus some. V and J calls plus clone size are reproduced from that table; the DNA served to infer D and trimming. The sample shows fewer than 200,000 clones, about nine tenths of them seen only once. The TCR sequence derives from a man aged 65-85 years with active or convalescent COVID-19. Sequencing was carried out using peripheral blood.

CDR3 protein: CASSLYWGEDPHQPQHF. CDR3 DNA: TGTGCCAGCAGCCTCTACTGGGGGGAGGACCCTCATCAGCCCCAGCATTTT. V gene TRBV7-6 combines with J gene TRBJ1-5; D perhaps matches TRBD1 (5 bases). In germline, CDR1 is SGHVS, CDR2 FNYEAQ. V was pared by 5 bases and J by 5 bases, with 22 bases between. There are 17 residues in the CDR3.